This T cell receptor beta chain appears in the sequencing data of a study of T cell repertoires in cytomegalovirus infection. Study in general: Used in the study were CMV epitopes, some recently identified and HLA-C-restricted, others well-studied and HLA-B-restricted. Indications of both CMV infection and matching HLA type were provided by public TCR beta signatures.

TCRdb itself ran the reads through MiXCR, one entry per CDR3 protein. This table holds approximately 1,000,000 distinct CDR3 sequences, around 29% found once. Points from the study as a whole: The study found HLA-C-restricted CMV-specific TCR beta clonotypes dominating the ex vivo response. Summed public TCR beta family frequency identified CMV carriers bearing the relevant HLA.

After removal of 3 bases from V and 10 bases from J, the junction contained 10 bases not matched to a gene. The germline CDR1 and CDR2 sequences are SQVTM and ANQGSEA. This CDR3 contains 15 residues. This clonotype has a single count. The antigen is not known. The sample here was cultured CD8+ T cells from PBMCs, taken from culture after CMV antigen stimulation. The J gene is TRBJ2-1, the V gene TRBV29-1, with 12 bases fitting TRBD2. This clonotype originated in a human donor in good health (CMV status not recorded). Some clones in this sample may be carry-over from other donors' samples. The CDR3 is CSVDPLAGGFGEQFF. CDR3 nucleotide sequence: TGCAGCGTTGATCCGCTAGCGGGGGGGTTTGGGGAGCAGTTCTTC.